Listed here are 31 T cell receptor beta chains from one sample, sequenced in a study of tissue T cells after allogeneic stem cell transplantation (dated by TCRdb to 2022 to 2024). The meaning of the sample's time point label: mouse harvest day 14 after allogeneic transplant. Each mouse graft consisted of 10^7 T-cell-depleted bone marrow cells plus 10^6 splenic CD5+ T cells and was given by tail vein injection. Preparation of the library involved the immunoSEQ multiplex PCR assay. TCRdb stores this immuneACCESS table with in-frame sequences only. Part of the clones is absent; in the studies checked, under half of the shortfall reflects unresolved V genes, and no reason is known for the rest. For this sample the table gives 5,600 or so clones, of which around a third were detected only once. Approximately 4.4% of the sample is taken by the ten largest. The sequencing input was skin. The receptors originated from a female BALB/c mouse given C57BL/6 T cells with graft-versus-host disease after an allogeneic hematopoietic cell transplant.

This clone is labeled medium-sized (0.01 to 0.1%). Gene names and germline refer to mouse. Read sequence stops 1 residue before the CDR3 end, and the germline J gene provides the missing end. The chain employs TRBV26 and TRBJ2-3; the D call may be TRBD1 or TRBD2 (5 bases each). This CDR3 region has 15 residues. Per the germline V gene, CDR1 is KGHPV and CDR2 is FQNQEV (reference sequence). Trimming took 1 base from V and 0 from J, leaving 8 bases between them. The DNA read from the CDR3 is TGTGCCAGCAGTCTGTTTGGGGCTAGTGCAGAAACGCTGTAT. Translating gives CASSLFGASAETLY. The CDR3 in its entirety is CASSLFGASAETLYF.

This clone was seen more than once but under ten times. Mouse germline and gene names are used. The CDR3 goes on 1 residue after the read ends, and that part is filled in from the germline J gene. The chain has TRBV2 and TRBJ1-4, with TRBD1 matching 9 bases. This CDR3 is 15 amino acids long. V was pared by 3 bases and J by 7 bases, with 6 bases of the junction left unmatched. The germline V gene has CDR1 LGHNA and CDR2 YSYQKL. CDR3 bases read: TGTGCCAGCAGCCACGGACAGGGGAGAGGCGAAAGATTATTT. Translating it yields CASSHGQGRGERLF. The whole CDR3 protein is CASSHGQGRGERLFF.

On this clone itself: Gene and germline names: mouse. The CDR3 is cut off 1 residue early in the read; its end comes from the germline J gene. The chain uses TRBV26 and TRBJ1-1, with TRBD1 identical over 9 bases. The CDR3 has 16 amino acids. Germline V gives CDR1 KGHPV, CDR2 FQNQEV (reference sequence). Losses at the gene ends were 0 bases for V and 3 bases for J; bases not matched to a gene: 5. The part of the CDR3 DNA that was read is TGTGCCAGCAGTCTGTCGACAGGGGACAGGGACACAGAAGTCTTC. Translation gives CASSLSTGDRDTEVF. From start to end, the CDR3 is CASSLSTGDRDTEVFF.

By its share, this clone is medium-sized. Mouse gene names and germline throughout. Read coverage stops 1 residue before the CDR3 terminus; the germline J gene supplies the remainder. V is TRBV23 and J is TRBJ2-1; the table gives TRBD2 as D, unverified against the DNA. The CDR3 sequence is 15 residues long. CDR1 is KGHTA, CDR2 FQNQQP, per germline. CDR3 in amino acids: CSSSGLGVGYAEQFF. CDR3 bases read: TGCTCCAGCAGTGGTCTGGGGGTTGGATATGCTGAGCAGTTC.

This clone is labeled large (0.1 to 1%). Gene names and germline match the mouse. The read terminates 1 residue before the CDR3 end, so the remaining end is supplied by the germline J gene. The chain recombines TRBV26 with TRBJ1-2; D might be TRBD1 (6 bases). CDR1 KGHPV and CDR2 FQNQEV come from the germline V gene (reference sequence). CDR3 length: 14 residues. Trimming took 4 bases from V and 0 from J, leaving 9 bases between them. CDR3 sequence reads: CASSRDIANSDYTF. The sequenced part of the CDR3 DNA is TGTGCCAGCAGTCGGGACATTGCAAACTCCGACTACACC.

In its sample, this clone is medium-sized. Gene names are mouse gene names. The read is 1 residue too short to cover the CDR3 end, so that end is filled in from the germline J gene. The chain is built from TRBV26 and TRBJ2-1, with TRBD2 matching 8 bases. The CDR3 contains 14 residues. Germline V CDR1 and CDR2: KGHPV, FQNQEV (reference sequence). V shed 4 bases, J shed 4 bases, and the junction held 3 bases outside the gene matches. The CDR3: CASSQGLVYAEQFF. CDR3 bases read: TGTGCCAGCAGTCAGGGACTGGTTTATGCTGAGCAGTTC.

As to this clone: Gene names and germline refer to mouse. The read terminates 1 residue ahead of where the CDR3 ends, so the germline J gene completes it. The chain is built from TRBV4 and TRBJ2-1; 9 bases agree with TRBD2. V lost 5 bases to trimming and J lost 3 bases; unmatched junction nucleotides: 5. The length of the CDR3 is 15 residues. Germline V gene sequence: CDR1 LGHDT, CDR2 YNNKQL (reference sequence). The CDR3 reads CASSLLGGSYAEQFF. The part of the CDR3 DNA that was read is TGTGCCAGCAGCCTTCTGGGGGGGTCCTATGCTGAGCAGTTC.

The count of this clone is one. The listed genes are named as in mouse. Sequencing ends 1 residue short of the CDR3 end; the germline J gene provides the rest. The chain carries TRBV3 and TRBJ2-5, with 8 bases lining up with TRBD1. The ends lost 5 bases at V and 3 bases at J; junction bases unmatched: 4. CDR3 length: 14 amino acids. Germline CDR1 is SNHLY and CDR2 is FYNGKV (reference sequence). CDR3: CASSANRGQDTQYF. Incomplete CDR3 DNA: TGTGCCAGCAGCGCAAACAGGGGGCAAGACACCCAGTAC.

There are a few counts of this clone. Mouse gene names and germline throughout. The CDR3 end is not reached by the read, which stops 1 residue before it; the germline J gene fills it in. The chain combines TRBV3 with TRBJ1-6, with a weak D call TRBD1 (6 bases). TRBJ1-6 is an open reading frame whose function is uncertain. The V end was cut by 5 bases, the J end by 4 bases, with 6 bases between. In germline, CDR1 is SNHLY, CDR2 FYNGKV (reference sequence). The CDR3 length is 13 residues. Incomplete CDR3 DNA: TGTGCCAGCAGCGGGACATATAATTCGCCCCTCTAC. It yields the protein CASSGTYNSPLY. In full, the CDR3 is CASSGTYNSPLYF.

Within the sample, this clone is medium-sized. Gene names are the mouse ones. The missing CDR3 end, 1 residue past where the read stops, is filled in from the germline J gene. This chain connects TRBV23 to TRBJ1-1; the table's TRBD1 call for D was not verified on the DNA. Germline assignment: CDR1 KGHTA and CDR2 FQNQQP. The CDR3 has 14 amino acids. Incomplete CDR3 DNA: TGCTCCAGCAGTCAATCACAGGGGGACACAGAAGTCTTC. Encoded protein: CSSSQSQGDTEVF. In full, the CDR3 reads CSSSQSQGDTEVFF.

On this clone: Each gene name is a mouse one. The read terminates 1 residue before the CDR3 end, so the remaining end is supplied by the germline J gene. The rearrangement uses TRBV14 and TRBJ2-7; D call uncertain. This CDR3 region has 12 residues. CDR1 SGHDT and CDR2 FRDEAV come from the germline V gene. The ends were cut back, 5 bases at V and 4 bases at J, with 10 bases in the middle. CDR3 DNA, as far as it was read: TGTGCCAGCAGCTCCCCGAATTATGAACAGTAC. Its translation: CASSSPNYEQY. The whole CDR3 region reads CASSSPNYEQYF.

As regards this clone: The germline and genes are mouse ones. The CDR3 is cut off 1 residue early in the read; its end comes from the germline J gene. The chain links TRBV13-1 to TRBJ2-2; 8 nucleotides line up with TRBD1. The germline V gene has CDR1 NSHNY and CDR2 SYGAGN. The CDR3 is 14 amino acids. V lost 3 bases and J lost 3; bases outside the gene matches: 1. The part of the CDR3 DNA that was read is TGTGCCAGCAGTGTGGGACAGGACACCGGGCAGCTCTAC. Protein sequence: CASSVGQDTGQLY. The entire CDR3 sequence reads CASSVGQDTGQLYF.

Comments on this clone: Germline and genes here are mouse. CDR3 sequence reads: CASSIGTNTEVFF. The covered CDR3 bases are TGTGCCAGCAGTATAGGGACAAACACAGAAGTCTTC. The chain has TRBV19 and TRBJ1-1; D not certain. The DNA ends 1 residue before the CDR3 does, and the rest of the CDR3 is filled in from the germline J gene. CDR1 is FNHDT, CDR2 SITEND, per germline (reference sequence). This CDR3 has 13 amino acids. Trimming took 0 bases from V and 0 from J, leaving 3 bases between them.

This clone is judged large. Gene names and germline match the mouse. The observed sequence ends 1 residue before the CDR3 terminus, with the missing tail filled in from the germline J gene. The chain couples TRBV1 to TRBJ2-1; D unclear. There are 11 residues in the CDR3. Germline V gives CDR1 NSQYPW, CDR2 LRSPGD (reference sequence). The ends were cut back, 3 bases at V and 5 bases at J, with 2 bases in the middle. CDR3 sequence: CTCSADAEQFF. Partial CDR3 DNA: TGCACCTGCAGTGCCGATGCTGAGCAGTTC.

As regards this clone: Mouse names are used for the genes. CDR3 region: CASSLSGNQDTQYF. The covered CDR3 bases are TGTGCCAGCAGTCTGTCAGGGAACCAAGACACCCAGTAC. The chain employs TRBV26 and TRBJ2-5, with D uncertain. The read is 1 residue too short to cover the CDR3 end, so that end is filled in from the germline J gene. Trimming took off 0 bases at V and 0 bases at J, with 4 bases between the two ends. CDR1 is KGHPV and CDR2 is FQNQEV in the germline V gene (reference sequence). This CDR3 spans 14 amino acids.

On this clone itself: Mouse gene names apply. The CDR3 DNA, read in part, is TGTGCCAGCAGCCAAGTACTGGGGGATGAACAGTAC. Translation gives CASSQVLGDEQY. The whole CDR3 reads CASSQVLGDEQYF. J is TRBJ2-7 and V is TRBV5, with 8 bases matching TRBD2. Read sequence stops 1 residue before the CDR3 end, and the germline J gene provides the missing end. The CDR3 extends over 13 amino acids. After removal of 1 base from V and 5 bases from J, the junction contained 1 base not matched to a gene. Germline V gives CDR1 LGHNA, CDR2 YNLKQL (reference sequence).

For this clone: Gene labels here are mouse ones. Coverage ceases 1 residue before the CDR3 finishes, and the germline J gene fills in the end. The chain couples TRBV16 to TRBJ2-3; D perhaps matches TRBD2 (6 bases). Trimming took off 0 bases at V and 0 bases at J, with 7 bases between the two ends. Germline V gives CDR1 SGHSA, CDR2 FRNQAP. This CDR3 is 15 amino acids long. Partial CDR3 DNA: TGTGCAAGCAGCTTAGATGGGACTAGTGCAGAAACGCTGTAT. It yields the protein CASSLDGTSAETLY. The full CDR3 reads CASSLDGTSAETLYF.

In this sample, this clone turned up a few times. Gene labels here are mouse ones. The read terminates 1 residue ahead of where the CDR3 ends, so the germline J gene completes it. This chain uses TRBV26 with TRBJ2-5, with D tentatively TRBD1 or TRBD2 (6 bases each). V was cut by 7 bases and J by 4 bases, with 9 bases left in between. Germline V gene lookup returns CDR1 KGHPV and CDR2 FQNQEV (reference sequence). The CDR3 is made up of 12 amino acids. CDR3: CASTRGEDTQYF. Partial CDR3 DNA: TGTGCCAGCACTAGGGGGGAAGACACCCAGTAC.

In the case of this clone: The gene names given are mouse names. The CDR3 extends 1 residue past the end of the read, so its final part is completed from the germline J gene. V gene TRBV3 combines with J gene TRBJ2-3, with 7 bases identical to TRBD2. V was pared by 2 bases and J by 0 bases, with 5 bases of the junction left unmatched. This CDR3 has 16 residues. The germline CDR1 and CDR2 sequences are SNHLY and FYNGKV (reference sequence). CDR3 residues: CASSLRLGLSAETLYF. The CDR3 DNA, read in part, is TGTGCCAGCAGCTTAAGACTGGGTCTTAGTGCAGAAACGCTGTAT.

Note on this clone: A much larger clone differs from this one at a single base, so this may be a read error. Gene labels here are mouse ones. The CDR3 end falls 1 residue outside the read, so it is completed with the germline J gene. This sequence joins TRBV24 and TRBJ1-3, with D unresolved. Germline V gene lookup returns CDR1 KGHTA and CDR2 FRNEEI. The CDR3 sequence is 14 residues long. Deletions cut 2 bases from V and 0 bases from J, with 5 bases between. The covered CDR3 bases are TGTGCCAGCAGTCTGCGGGGTTCTGGAAATACGCTCTAT. Its protein product is CASSLRGSGNTLY. The CDR3 in its entirety is CASSLRGSGNTLYF.

A word on this clone: Mouse germline and gene names are used. The read terminates 1 residue before the CDR3 end, so the remaining end is supplied by the germline J gene. The rearrangement uses TRBV31 and TRBJ1-6, with D perhaps TRBD1 (5 bases). TRBJ1-6 is reported as an ORF; its role is uncertain. V lost 0 bases and J lost 7, with 7 bases in between. Germline CDR1 reads GKSSPN; CDR2 reads SITVG. This CDR3 has 13 residues. CDR3 DNA, as far as it was read: TGTGCCTGGAGTCTAGGACAAAATTCGCCCCTCTAC. Amino acids: CAWSLGQNSPLY. The complete CDR3 reads CAWSLGQNSPLYF.

A single count supports this clone. One base away lies a much larger clone, so this may be a sequencing read error. Germline and genes here are mouse. The CDR3 goes on 1 residue after the read ends, and that part is filled in from the germline J gene. The chain recombines TRBV26 with TRBJ1-1; D is unresolved. Germline values: CDR1 KGHPV, CDR2 FQNQEV (reference sequence). The CDR3 sequence is 14 residues long. The sequenced CDR3 bases are TGTGCCAGCAGTCTGTCGACGGCAAACACACAAGTCTTC. Protein sequence: CASSLSTANTQVF. The entire CDR3 protein is CASSLSTANTQVFF. Full variable domain (missing parts from reference TRBV26 and TRBJ1-1): NSKVIQTPRYLVKGQGQKAKMRCIPEKGHPVVFWYQQNKNNEFKFLINFQNQEVLQQIDMTEKRFSAECPSNSPCSLEIQSSEAGDSALYLCASSLSTANTQVFFGKGTRLTVV.

This clone appeared a few times. Gene labels here are mouse ones. The read ends 1 residue shy of where the CDR3 ends; the end is completed using the germline J gene. The chain uses TRBV26 and TRBJ2-7, with 12 nucleotides matching TRBD2. The CDR3 is 14 amino acids. Germline assignment: CDR1 KGHPV and CDR2 FQNQEV (reference sequence). With 3 bases clipped from V and 5 bases from J, the junction kept 2 bases outside the gene matches. The CDR3 DNA, read in part, is TGTGCCAGCAGTCTCGACTGGGGGGGCGATGAACAGTAC. This codes for CASSLDWGGDEQY. The whole CDR3 protein is CASSLDWGGDEQYF.

This clone was detected a few times. Mouse gene names and germline throughout. The read ends 1 residue early relative to the CDR3; the germline J gene fills the gap. V and J are TRBV1 and TRBJ1-6; 11 nucleotides agree with TRBD1. TRBJ1-6 carries the ORF label, with uncertain function. Germline V gene lookup returns CDR1 NSQYPW and CDR2 LRSPGD (reference sequence). The CDR3 contains 16 residues. J gave up 4 bases and V 2 bases, and 1 base lay outside the gene matches. The CDR3 region is CTCSARDRGYNSPLYF. The sequenced CDR3 bases are TGCACCTGCAGTGCAAGGGACAGGGGGTATAATTCGCCCCTCTAC.

This clone is labeled as medium-sized (0.01 to 0.1%). Gene and germline names: mouse. The read comes to an end 1 residue before the CDR3 does, leaving the germline J gene to fill in the end. This sequence joins TRBV26 and TRBJ1-2; D remains unclear. Germline CDR1 is KGHPV and CDR2 is FQNQEV (reference sequence). V gave up 0 bases and J gave up 0 bases, with 8 bases separating them. This CDR3 comprises 15 residues. The CDR3 sequence is CASSLSHNANSDYTF. The CDR3 bases that were read are TGTGCCAGCAGTCTGTCCCATAATGCAAACTCCGACTACACC.

Comments on this clone: Gene names are mouse gene names. The read terminates 1 residue ahead of where the CDR3 ends, so the germline J gene completes it. The chain links TRBV19 to TRBJ2-1, with TRBD1 as a possible D gene (5 bases). Germline CDR1 is FNHDT and CDR2 is SITEND (reference sequence). This CDR3 has 14 residues. The germline V and J ends were trimmed by 5 bases and 0 bases, with 9 bases remaining between them. The covered CDR3 bases are TGTGCCAGCAGGCGGACAAATAACTATGCTGAGCAGTTC. It is translated as CASRRTNNYAEQF. The whole CDR3 sequence reads CASRRTNNYAEQFF.

To note about this clone: The genes are named according to mouse. The DNA ends 1 residue before the CDR3 does, and the rest of the CDR3 is filled in from the germline J gene. This chain connects TRBV26 to TRBJ2-5; the D is unclear. CDR1 is KGHPV and CDR2 is FQNQEV in the germline V gene (reference sequence). Trimming shortened V by 0 bases and J by 3 bases, and 7 bases separated the two germline ends. The CDR3 has 14 residues. The sequenced part of the CDR3 DNA is TGTGCCAGCAGTCTGTCGCCACCTCAAGACACCCAGTAC. It yields the protein CASSLSPPQDTQY. The entire CDR3 protein is CASSLSPPQDTQYF.

Within the sample, this clone is medium-sized (0.01 to 0.1%). Gene names are the mouse ones. The CDR3 is cut off 1 residue early in the read; its end comes from the germline J gene. J is TRBJ1-2 and V is TRBV5, with 7 bases aligning to TRBD1. V lost 2 bases, J lost 1 base, and 4 bases stayed unmatched. CDR1 and CDR2 (germline): LGHNA, YNLKQL (reference sequence). The CDR3 extends over 15 amino acids. The CDR3 reads CASSQPGQRNSDYTF. The DNA read from the CDR3 is TGTGCCAGCAGCCAACCGGGACAGAGAAACTCCGACTACACC.

This clone was picked up a small number of times. Gene names follow the mouse nomenclature. Coverage ceases 1 residue before the CDR3 finishes, and the germline J gene fills in the end. The J gene is TRBJ2-3, the V gene TRBV26; weak D call: TRBD1 (5 bases). This CDR3 has 13 residues. CDR1 KGHPV and CDR2 FQNQEV come from the germline V gene (reference sequence). V was clipped by 3 bases and J by 3 bases, with 7 bases between them. CDR3: CASSLSGAETLYF. CDR3 DNA, as far as it was read: TGTGCCAGCAGTCTCTCAGGGGCAGAAACGCTGTAT. The full variable domain, completed using reference TRBV26 and TRBJ2-3, is NSKVIQTPRYLVKGQGQKAKMRCIPEKGHPVVFWYQQNKNNEFKFLINFQNQEVLQQIDMTEKRFSAECPSNSPCSLEIQSSEAGDSALYLCASSLSGAETLYFGSGTRLTVL.

This clone rates as medium-sized (0.01 to 0.1%). Gene and germline names: mouse. With the read ending 1 residue before the CDR3 end, the germline J gene is used to fill in that end. The chain has TRBV3 and TRBJ2-2; D gene uncertain. Per the germline V gene, CDR1 is SNHLY and CDR2 is FYNGKV (reference sequence). The V gene lost 0 bases and the J gene lost 0 bases, with 5 bases spanning the gap. The CDR3 contains 15 residues. The sequenced part of the CDR3 DNA is TGTGCCAGCAGCTTAGCGCTCGCAAACACCGGGCAGCTCTAC. Translated, it gives CASSLALANTGQLY. The full CDR3 reads CASSLALANTGQLYF.

This clone was seen only once. Gene names and germline match the mouse. The sequenced fragment ends 1 residue before the CDR3 boundary, so the rest is inferred from the germline J gene. This chain connects TRBV19 to TRBJ2-1, with 9 positions matching TRBD2. The ends lost 2 bases at V and 0 bases at J; junction bases unmatched: 3. The CDR3 extends over 16 amino acids. Germline V gene lookup returns CDR1 FNHDT and CDR2 SITEND (reference sequence). The CDR3 sequence: CASSISGGGNYAEQFF. The covered CDR3 bases are TGTGCCAGCAGTATTTCTGGGGGGGGTAACTATGCTGAGCAGTTC.